This TCR beta chain was observed in a study (dated by TCRdb to 2016 to 2017). Broadly, across the study: The research examined where HIV persistence comes from in people whose immune systems controlled HIV infection without treatment.

This clonotype is regarded as large (0.1 to 1%). This receptor's antigen is unknown. The junction departs from the called germline gene at one end, perhaps through a read error. The CDR3 covers 13 residues, taking in both the cysteine and the phenylalanine. Only the CDR3 region is kept as DNA, spanning 39 bases read in frame from base 1. CDR1 SSHAT and CDR2 FNYEAQ were looked up in the germline V gene (reference sequence). The method behind the library was 5' RACE. Reads for this sample came from an Illumina HiSeq 2000. TCRdb took the public reads, trimmed them with fastp at Q25, ran MiXCR for clone calling and kept in-frame beta chains. Every CDR3 protein is listed once, alongside the most common genes and DNA of its rows. The sample includes hundreds of distinct CDR3 sequences, with around 12% observed a single time. The biggest ten clones account for approximately 16% of the sample.

The specimen was total memory T cells from blood PBMCs. The cell subset or site label, read with the paper, signifies: transitional memory CD4+ T cells. This receptor chain uses TRBV7-7 and TRBJ2-1; 8 of the junction bases match TRBD2. This TCR came from a female donor with HIV. CDR3 sequence: CASSLGTSNEQFF. The DNA is as follows: TGTGCTAGCAGCTTAGGGACTAGCAATGAGCAGTTCTTC. The full variable domain, with segments outside the CDR3 supplied by the reference TRBV7-7 and TRBJ2-1 proteins, appears as GAGVSQSPRYKVTKRGQDVTLRCDPISSHATLYWYQQALGQGPEFLTYFNYEAQPDKSGLPSDRFSAERPEGSISTLTIQRTEQRDSAMYRCASSLGTSNEQFFGPGTRLTVL.